The entry below describes one T cell receptor beta chain. Its antigen is as yet unknown. V lost 0 bases to trimming and J lost 8 bases, with 16 bases between them. Germline CDR1 is LGHNA and CDR2 is YSLEER. The CDR3 consists of 15 residues. For the second PCR, which ran for about 6 to 11 cycles, a sample-barcoded 5' primer and a J-beta primer mix were used. In TCRdb, the 5' RACE reads were re-called with MiXCR into one record per CDR3 protein. The sample shows roughly 800,000 distinct CDR3 sequences, around 36% of them seen only once. This record belongs to a study of blood T cells in healthy people across ages. Background on the study: Template switching retrieved approximately one barcoded beta molecule for each two T cells. General observations from the study: Fewer expanded clones and more diversity marked long-lived versus aged donors. Among T cells, TCR beta diversity per million cells dropped roughly linearly as age rose.

The authors drew about 9.9 milliliters of peripheral blood from each donor. This TCR derives from a man between 18 and 35 years old in good health. Sequencing was performed on blood. The chain links TRBV4-3 to TRBJ1-1; D possibly corresponds to TRBD1 (5 bases). CDR3 sequence: CASSQDSWGEREAFF. CDR3 DNA: TGCGCCAGCAGCCAAGATTCTTGGGGGGAGCGAGAAGCTTTCTTT.